This note documents a single T cell receptor beta chain sequence. The sample is drawn from a study of blood T cells in healthy people across ages. Then a second PCR, running about 6 to 12 cycles, was carried out with a sample-barcoded 5' primer and a J-beta primer mix. Each cDNA molecule received a tag from a template-switch adaptor that had 12 random nucleotides. MiXCR, run by TCRdb on the 5' RACE reads, gives a single entry per CDR3 protein. The profile shows 800,000 or so distinct CDR3 sequences, less than 60% of them singletons. This sequence was found in a man at least 80 years old in good health. The source material was blood.

CDR3 in amino acids: CSVSGQGAEAFF. CDR3 DNA: TGCAGCGTTTCGGGACAGGGCGCTGAAGCTTTCTTT. This rearrangement joins TRBV29-1 to TRBJ1-1; 9 bases fit TRBD1. Germline CDR1 reads SQVTM; CDR2 reads ANQGSEA. The CDR3 extends over 12 amino acids. V shed 5 bases, J shed 6 bases, and the junction held 4 bases outside the gene matches.